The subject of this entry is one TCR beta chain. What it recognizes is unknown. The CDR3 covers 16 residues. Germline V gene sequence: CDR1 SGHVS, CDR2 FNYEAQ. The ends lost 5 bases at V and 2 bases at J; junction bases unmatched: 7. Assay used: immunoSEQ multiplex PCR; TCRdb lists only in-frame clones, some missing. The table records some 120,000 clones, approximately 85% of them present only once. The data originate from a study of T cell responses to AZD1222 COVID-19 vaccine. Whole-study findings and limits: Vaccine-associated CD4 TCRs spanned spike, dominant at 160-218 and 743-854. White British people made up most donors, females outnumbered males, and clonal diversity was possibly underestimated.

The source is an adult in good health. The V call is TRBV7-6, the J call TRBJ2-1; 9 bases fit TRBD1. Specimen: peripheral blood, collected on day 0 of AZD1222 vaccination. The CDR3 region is CASSRRGTGTYNEQFF. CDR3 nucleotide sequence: TGTGCCAGCAGCCGACGGGGGACAGGGACCTACAATGAGCAGTTCTTC.